The clone carrying this T cell receptor beta chain was seen a handful of times. This entry comes from a study of T cells after yellow fever vaccination. 5'RACE template switching produced TCR cDNA carrying a universal primer site and UMIs. TCRdb reanalysed the 5' RACE reads using MiXCR and keeps one entry per CDR3 protein. Among 150,000 to 200,000 distinct CDR3 sequences listed, 9.5% to 12% were seen once. Trimming stripped 6 bases from V and 1 base from J, with 11 bases between. The CDR3 runs 13 residues. CDR1 is SGHDT, CDR2 YYEEEE, per germline. This chain joins TRBV5-6 and TRBJ2-7, with a tentative D call TRBD1 (5 bases). Sequences were derived from CD8+ T cells sorted from PBMCs, sampled 15 days after the yellow fever booster vaccination. The sequence was obtained from a young man who received the YFV17D yellow fever vaccine. The CDR3 nucleotides are TGTGCCAGCAACTACAGGAATTCCTACGAGCAGTACTTC. It specifies CASNYRNSYEQYF.